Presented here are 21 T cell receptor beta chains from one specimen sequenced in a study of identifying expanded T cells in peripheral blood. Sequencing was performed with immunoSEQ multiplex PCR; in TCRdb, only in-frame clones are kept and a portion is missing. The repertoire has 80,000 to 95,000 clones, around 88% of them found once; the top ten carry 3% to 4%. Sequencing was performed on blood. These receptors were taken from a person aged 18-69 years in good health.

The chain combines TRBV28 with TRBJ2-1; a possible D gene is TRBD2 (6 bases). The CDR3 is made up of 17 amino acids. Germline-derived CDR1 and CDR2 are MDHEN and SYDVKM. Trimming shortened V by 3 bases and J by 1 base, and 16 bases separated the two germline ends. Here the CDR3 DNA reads TGTGCCAGCAGTTTTCCTACCCTCGGGAGTTCCTACAATGAGCAGTTCTTC. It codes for CASSFPTLGSSYNEQFF.

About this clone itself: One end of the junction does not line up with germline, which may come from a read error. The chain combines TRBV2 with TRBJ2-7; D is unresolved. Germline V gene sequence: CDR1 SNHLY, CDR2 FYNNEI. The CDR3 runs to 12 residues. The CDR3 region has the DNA TGTGCCACCAGTGTACAGCTCAACGAGCAGTACTTC. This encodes CATSVQLNEQYF.

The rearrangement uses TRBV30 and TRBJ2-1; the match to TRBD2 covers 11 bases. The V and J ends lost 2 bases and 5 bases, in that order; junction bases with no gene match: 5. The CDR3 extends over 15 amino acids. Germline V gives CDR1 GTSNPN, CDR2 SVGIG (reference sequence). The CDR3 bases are TGTGCCTGGAGTAGAACTAGCGGGAGTGACAATGAGCAGTTCTTC. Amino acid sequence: CAWSRTSGSDNEQFF.

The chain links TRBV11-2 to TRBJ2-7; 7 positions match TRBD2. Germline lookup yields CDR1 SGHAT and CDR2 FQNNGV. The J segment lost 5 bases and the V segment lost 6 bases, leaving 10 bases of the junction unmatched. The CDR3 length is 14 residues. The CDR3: CASRGRAGTDEQYF. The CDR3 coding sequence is TGTGCCAGCAGGGGGAGGGCCGGGACTGACGAGCAGTACTTC. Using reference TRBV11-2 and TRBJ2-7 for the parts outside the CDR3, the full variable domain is EAGVAQSPRYKIIEKRQSVAFWCNPISGHATLYWYQQILGQGPKLLIQFQNNGVVDDSQLPKDRFSAERLKGVDSTLKIQPAKLEDSAVYLCASRGRAGTDEQYFGPGTRLTVT.

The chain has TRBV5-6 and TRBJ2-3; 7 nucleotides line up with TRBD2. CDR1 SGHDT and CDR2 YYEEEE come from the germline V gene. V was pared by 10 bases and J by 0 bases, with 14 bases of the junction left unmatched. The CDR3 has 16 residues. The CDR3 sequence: CAGSRTTSYSTDTQYF. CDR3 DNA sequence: TGTGCCGGATCGAGGACGACTAGCTATAGCACAGATACGCAGTATTTT.

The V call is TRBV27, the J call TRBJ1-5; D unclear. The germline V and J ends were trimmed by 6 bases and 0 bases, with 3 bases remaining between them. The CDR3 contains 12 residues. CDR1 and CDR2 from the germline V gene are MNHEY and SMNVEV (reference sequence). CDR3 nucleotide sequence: TGTGCCAGCAGAACTAGCAATCAGCCCCAGCATTTT. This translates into CASRTSNQPQHF.

CDR3: CASSYSDWINTGELFF. The CDR3 region has the DNA TGTGCCAGCAGTTACTCCGACTGGATTAACACCGGGGAGCTGTTTTTT. This chain connects TRBV6-6 to TRBJ2-2; no definite D call. V was shortened by 0 bases and J by 2 bases, with 10 bases between the two germline ends. The CDR3 has 16 residues. CDR1 is MNHNY, CDR2 SVGAGI, per germline (reference sequence).

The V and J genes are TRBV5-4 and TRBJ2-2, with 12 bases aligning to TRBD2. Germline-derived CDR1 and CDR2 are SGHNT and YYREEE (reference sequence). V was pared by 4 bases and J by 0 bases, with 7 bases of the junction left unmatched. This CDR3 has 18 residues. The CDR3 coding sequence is TGTGCCAGCAGCGGCGGACTAGCGGGGCCCGCGAACACCGGGGAGCTGTTTTTT. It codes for CASSGGLAGPANTGELFF.

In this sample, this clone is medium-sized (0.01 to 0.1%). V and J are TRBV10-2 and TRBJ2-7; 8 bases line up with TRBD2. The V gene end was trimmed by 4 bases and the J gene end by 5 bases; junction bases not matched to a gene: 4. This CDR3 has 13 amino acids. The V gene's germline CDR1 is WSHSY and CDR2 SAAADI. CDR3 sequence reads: CASSVSLADEQYF. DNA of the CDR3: TGCGCCAGCAGTGTCTCACTAGCGGACGAGCAGTACTTC.

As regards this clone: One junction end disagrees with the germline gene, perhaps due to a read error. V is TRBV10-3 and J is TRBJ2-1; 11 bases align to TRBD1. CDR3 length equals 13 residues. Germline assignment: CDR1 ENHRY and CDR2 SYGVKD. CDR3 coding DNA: TGCGGAACCGGGACAGGGGGCTACAATGAGCAGTTCTTC. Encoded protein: CGTGTGGYNEQFF.

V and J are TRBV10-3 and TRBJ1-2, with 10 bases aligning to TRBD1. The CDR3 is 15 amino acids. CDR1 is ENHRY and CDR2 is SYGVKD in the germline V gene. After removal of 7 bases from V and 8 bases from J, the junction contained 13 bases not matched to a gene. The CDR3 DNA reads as TGTGCCATCACCCGGGACAGGGGTGCTTCGGGGGGCTACACCTTC. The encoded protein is CAITRDRGASGGYTF.

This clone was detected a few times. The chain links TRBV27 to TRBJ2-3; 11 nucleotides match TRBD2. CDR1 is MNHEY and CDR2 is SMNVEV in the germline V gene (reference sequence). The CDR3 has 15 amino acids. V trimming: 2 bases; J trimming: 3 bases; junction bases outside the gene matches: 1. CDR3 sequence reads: CASSLTSGGTDTQYF. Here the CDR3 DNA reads TGTGCCAGCAGTTTAACTAGCGGGGGAACAGATACGCAGTATTTT.

As DNA, the CDR3 is TGCGCCAGCAGCCATCTCTACCGGGACAGGGGGCATAGCGGGACTGAAGCTTTCTTT. Translated: CASSHLYRDRGHSGTEAFF. The gene calls are TRBV4-1 and TRBJ1-1; 12 bases are shared with TRBD1. CDR1 MGHRA and CDR2 YSYEKL come from the germline V gene. V dropped 3 bases and J dropped 5; count of bases not matched to a gene: 16. The CDR3 covers 19 residues.

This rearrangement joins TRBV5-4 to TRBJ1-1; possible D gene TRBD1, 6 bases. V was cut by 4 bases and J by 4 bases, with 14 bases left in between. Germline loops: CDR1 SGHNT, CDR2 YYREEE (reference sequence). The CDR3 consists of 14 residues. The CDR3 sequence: CASSPLTGLTEAFF. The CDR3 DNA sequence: TGTGCCAGCAGCCCGCTAACAGGGCTCACTGAAGCTTTCTTT.

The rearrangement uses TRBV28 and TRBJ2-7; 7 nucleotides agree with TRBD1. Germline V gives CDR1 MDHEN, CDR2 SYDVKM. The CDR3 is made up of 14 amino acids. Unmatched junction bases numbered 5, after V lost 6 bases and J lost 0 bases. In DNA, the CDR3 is TGTGCCAGCAGCACGACAGGGTTCTCCTACGAGCAGTACTTC. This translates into CASSTTGFSYEQYF.

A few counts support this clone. As DNA, the CDR3 is TGTGCCAGCAGTGAAGAAGGCAGCTACTCTGGGGCCAACGTCCTGACTTTC. This gives the protein CASSEEGSYSGANVLTF. The chain has TRBV6-1 and TRBJ2-6; D gene unclear. V was shortened by 1 base and J by 0 bases, with 10 bases between the two germline ends. The germline V gene has CDR1 MNHNS and CDR2 SASEGT. The CDR3 totals 17 residues.

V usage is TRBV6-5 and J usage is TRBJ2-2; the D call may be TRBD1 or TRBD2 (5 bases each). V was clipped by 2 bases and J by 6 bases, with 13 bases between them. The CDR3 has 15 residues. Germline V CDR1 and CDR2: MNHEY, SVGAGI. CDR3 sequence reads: CASSYGTSLAGELFF. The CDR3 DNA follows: TGTGCCAGCAGTTACGGGACCTCGCTCGCCGGGGAGCTGTTTTTT.

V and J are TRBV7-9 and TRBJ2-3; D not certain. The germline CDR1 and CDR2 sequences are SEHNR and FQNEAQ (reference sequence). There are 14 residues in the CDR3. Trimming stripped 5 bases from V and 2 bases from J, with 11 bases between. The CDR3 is CASSRSGNTDTQYF. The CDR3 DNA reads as TGTGCCAGCAGCCGCTCCGGCAACACAGATACGCAGTATTTT.

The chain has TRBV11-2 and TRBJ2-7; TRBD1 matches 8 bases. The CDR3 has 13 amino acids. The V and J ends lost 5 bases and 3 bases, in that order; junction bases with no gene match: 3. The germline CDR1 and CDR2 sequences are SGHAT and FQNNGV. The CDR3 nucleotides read TGTGCCAGCAGCCACGGACAGGGCTACGAGCAGTACTTC. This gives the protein CASSHGQGYEQYF. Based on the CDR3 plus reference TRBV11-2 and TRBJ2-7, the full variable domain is EAGVAQSPRYKIIEKRQSVAFWCNPISGHATLYWYQQILGQGPKLLIQFQNNGVVDDSQLPKDRFSAERLKGVDSTLKIQPAKLEDSAVYLCASSHGQGYEQYFGPGTRLTVT.

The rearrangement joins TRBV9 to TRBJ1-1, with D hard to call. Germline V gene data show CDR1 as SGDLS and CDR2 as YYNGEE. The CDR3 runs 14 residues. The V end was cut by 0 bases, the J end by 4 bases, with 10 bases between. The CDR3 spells CASSVEDFSTEAFF. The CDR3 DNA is TGTGCCAGCAGCGTAGAGGATTTCAGCACTGAAGCTTTCTTT.

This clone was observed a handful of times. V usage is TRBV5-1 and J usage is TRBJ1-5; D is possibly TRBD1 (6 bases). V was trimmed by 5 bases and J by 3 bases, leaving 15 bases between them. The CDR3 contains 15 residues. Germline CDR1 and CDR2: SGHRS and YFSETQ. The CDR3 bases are TGCGCCAGCAGTCCTATAGGGGGGGACAATCAGCCCCAGCATTTT. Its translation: CASSPIGGDNQPQHF. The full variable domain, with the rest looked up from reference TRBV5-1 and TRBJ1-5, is KAGVTQTPRYLIKTRGQQVTLSCSPISGHRSVSWYQQTPGQGLQFLFEYFSETQRNKGNFPGRFSGRQFSNSRSEMNVSTLELGDSALYLCASSPIGGDNQPQHFGDGTRLSIL.